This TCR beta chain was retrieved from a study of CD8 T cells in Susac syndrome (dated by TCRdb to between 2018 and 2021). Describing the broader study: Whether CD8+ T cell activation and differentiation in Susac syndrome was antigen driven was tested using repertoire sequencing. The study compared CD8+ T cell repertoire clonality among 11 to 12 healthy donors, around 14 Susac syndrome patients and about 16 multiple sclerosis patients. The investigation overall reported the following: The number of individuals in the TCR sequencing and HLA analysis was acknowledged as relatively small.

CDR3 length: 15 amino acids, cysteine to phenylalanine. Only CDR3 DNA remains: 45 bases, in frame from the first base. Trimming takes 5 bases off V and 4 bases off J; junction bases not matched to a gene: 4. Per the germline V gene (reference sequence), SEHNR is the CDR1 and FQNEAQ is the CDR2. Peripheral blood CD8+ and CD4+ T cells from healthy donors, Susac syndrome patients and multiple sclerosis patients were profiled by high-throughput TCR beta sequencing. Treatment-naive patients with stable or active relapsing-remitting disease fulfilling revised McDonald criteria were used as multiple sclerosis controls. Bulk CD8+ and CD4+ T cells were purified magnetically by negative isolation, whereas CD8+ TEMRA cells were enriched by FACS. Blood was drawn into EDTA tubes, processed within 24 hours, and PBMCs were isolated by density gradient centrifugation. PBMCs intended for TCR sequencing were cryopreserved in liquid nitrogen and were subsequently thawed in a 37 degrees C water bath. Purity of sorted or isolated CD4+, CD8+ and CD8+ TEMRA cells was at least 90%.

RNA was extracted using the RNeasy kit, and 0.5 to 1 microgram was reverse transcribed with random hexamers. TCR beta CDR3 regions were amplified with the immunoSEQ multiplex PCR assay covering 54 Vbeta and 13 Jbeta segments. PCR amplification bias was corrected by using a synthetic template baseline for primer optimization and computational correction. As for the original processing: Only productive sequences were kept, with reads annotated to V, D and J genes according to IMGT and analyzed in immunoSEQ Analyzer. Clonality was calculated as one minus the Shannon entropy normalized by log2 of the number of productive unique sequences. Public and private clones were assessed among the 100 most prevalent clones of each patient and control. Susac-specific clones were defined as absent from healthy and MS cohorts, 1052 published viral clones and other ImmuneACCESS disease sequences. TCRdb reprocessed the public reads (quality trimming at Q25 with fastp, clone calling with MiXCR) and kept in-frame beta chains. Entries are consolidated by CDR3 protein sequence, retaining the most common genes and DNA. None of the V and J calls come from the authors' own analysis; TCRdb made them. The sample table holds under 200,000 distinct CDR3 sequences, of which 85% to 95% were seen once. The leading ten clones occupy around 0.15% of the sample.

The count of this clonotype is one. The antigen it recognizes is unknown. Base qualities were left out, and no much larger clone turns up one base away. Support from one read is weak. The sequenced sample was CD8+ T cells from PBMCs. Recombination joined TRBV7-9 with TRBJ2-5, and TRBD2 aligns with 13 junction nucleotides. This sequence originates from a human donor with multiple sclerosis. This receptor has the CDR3 CASSPRLAGGETQYF. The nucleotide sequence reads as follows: TGTGCCAGCAGCCCCCGACTAGCGGGGGGAGAGACCCAGTACTTC.